This T cell receptor beta chain derives from a study of blood T cells in healthy people across ages. Then a second PCR, running roughly 7 to 11 cycles, was carried out with a sample-barcoded 5' primer and a J-beta primer mix. From the 5' RACE reads, TCRdb called clonotypes with MiXCR, one entry per CDR3 protein. The sample contains about 1,600,000 distinct CDR3 sequences, 42% of which appear only once. The authors drew ten milliliters of peripheral blood from each donor. There were at least 6 micrograms of total RNA extracted from every sample. The receptor was derived from a young woman in good health. The sample comprised blood.

Written as DNA, the CDR3 is TGTGCCAGCAGTGTAACTACCACAAACTATGGCTACACCTTC. Its translation is CASSVTTTNYGYTF. The chain links TRBV2 to TRBJ1-2, with unresolved D. Germline V lookup: CDR1 SNHLY, CDR2 FYNNEI. Trimming left V 4 bases short and J 2 bases short, with 11 bases between. The CDR3 is 14 amino acids.